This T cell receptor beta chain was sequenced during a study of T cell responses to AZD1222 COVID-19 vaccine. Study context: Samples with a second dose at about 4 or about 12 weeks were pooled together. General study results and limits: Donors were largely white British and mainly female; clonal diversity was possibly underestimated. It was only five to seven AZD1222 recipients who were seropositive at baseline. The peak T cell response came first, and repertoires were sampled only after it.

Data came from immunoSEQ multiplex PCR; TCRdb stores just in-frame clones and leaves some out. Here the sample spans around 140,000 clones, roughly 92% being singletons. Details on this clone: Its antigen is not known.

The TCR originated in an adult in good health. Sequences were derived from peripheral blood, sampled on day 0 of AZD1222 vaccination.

CDR3 region: CASSSLRRYEQYF. The CDR3 DNA follows: TGTGCCAGCAGTTCCCTTAGAAGATACGAGCAGTACTTC. The V gene is TRBV28, the J gene TRBJ2-7, with D unclear. CDR1 MDHEN and CDR2 SYDVKM come from the germline V gene. CDR3 length: 13 residues. With 4 bases removed from V and 4 bases from J, the gap between germline ends came to 11 bases.